Each of the 13 T cell receptor beta chains below was sequenced from the same sample in a study of blood T cell repertoires in COVID-19. Using immunoSEQ multiplex PCR, the repertoire was profiled, and TCRdb retains in-frame clones only, with some absent. Of over 200,000 clones listed, 81% are singletons. The sequencing input was peripheral blood. These receptors all come from a woman older than 75 with acute or convalescent COVID-19.

The rearrangement joins TRBV2 to TRBJ1-5; possible D gene TRBD1, 6 bases. The V gene lost 3 bases and the J gene lost 1 base, with 10 bases spanning the gap. CDR3 length equals 15 residues. Germline V CDR1 and CDR2: SNHLY, FYNNEI. Here the CDR3 DNA reads TGTGCCAGCAGTGAGAGTCAGGGGAGCAATCAGCCCCAGCATTTT. Translated, it gives CASSESQGSNQPQHF.

V usage is TRBV19 and J usage is TRBJ2-3; 10 bases are shared with TRBD1. The CDR3 has 16 amino acids. V trimming: 4 bases; J trimming: 4 bases; junction bases outside the gene matches: 8. CDR1 and CDR2 (germline): LNHDA, SQIVND (reference sequence). CDR3 DNA sequence: TGTGCCAGTAGTAACCGACAGGGGGCCGGATCAGATACGCAGTATTTT. It yields the protein CASSNRQGAGSDTQYF.

The chain carries TRBV29-1 and TRBJ1-1; 7 bases agree with TRBD1. The CDR3 is made up of 14 amino acids. V was pared by 8 bases and J by 1 base, with 10 bases of the junction left unmatched. Per the germline V gene, CDR1 is SQVTM and CDR2 is ANQGSEA. CDR3 in DNA: TGCAGCTTCCGCGGAGGGGGCCGGAACACTGAAGCTTTCTTT. Translating it yields CSFRGGGRNTEAFF.

The chain links TRBV4-2 to TRBJ1-5, with 12 bases lining up with TRBD1. Looked up from germline, CDR1 is LGHNA and CDR2 is YNFKEQ. This CDR3 has 19 residues. V lost 0 bases and J lost 5; bases outside the gene matches: 11. The CDR3 spells CASSQDGVGTGGIYQPQHF. DNA for the CDR3: TGTGCCAGCAGCCAAGATGGGGTTGGGACAGGGGGCATATATCAGCCCCAGCATTTT.

This clone was seen a handful of times. The chain carries TRBV29-1 and TRBJ1-2, with D possibly TRBD1 on 5 matching bases. Per the germline V gene, CDR1 is SQVTM and CDR2 is ANQGSEA. This CDR3 is 15 amino acids long. Trimming removed 3 bases at V and 1 base at J, with 15 bases between. The CDR3 reads CSVDGPGYINYGYTF. The CDR3 DNA is TGCAGCGTTGATGGGCCAGGGTATATTAACTATGGCTACACCTTC.

The V gene is TRBV18, the J gene TRBJ2-6; TRBD1 matches at 7 bases. The CDR3 totals 18 residues. Trimming cost V 3 bases and J 0 bases; bases outside gene matches: 8. Germline CDR1 KGHSH, CDR2 LQKENI. The CDR3 region is CASSPPGQLLSGANVLTF. The DNA of the CDR3 is TGTGCCAGCTCACCCCCGGGACAGCTTCTCTCTGGGGCCAACGTCCTGACTTTC.

The CDR3 spells CASSYSVRNTEAFF. CDR3 nucleotide sequence: TGTGCCAGCAGTTACTCCGTGAGGAACACTGAAGCTTTCTTT. This chain joins TRBV6-5 and TRBJ1-1; D gene unclear. CDR1 and CDR2 from the germline V gene are MNHEY and SVGAGI. The CDR3 consists of 14 residues. The ends were cut back, 0 bases at V and 1 base at J, with 6 bases in the middle.

Written as DNA, the CDR3 is TGTGCCACCCTCGACCAGGGCGGCAATCAGCCCCAGCATTTT. Its protein product is CATLDQGGNQPQHF. The chain couples TRBV28 to TRBJ1-5; a weak D match, TRBD1 (5 bases). CDR1 is MDHEN and CDR2 is SYDVKM in the germline V gene. The CDR3 runs to 14 residues. The V and J ends lost 10 bases and 2 bases respectively, with 15 bases between them.

V usage is TRBV29-1 and J usage is TRBJ2-7; 9 bases match TRBD2. V trimming: 5 bases; J trimming: 6 bases; junction bases outside the gene matches: 2. The V gene's germline CDR1 is SQVTM and CDR2 ANQGSEA. This CDR3 comprises 11 residues. CDR3 amino acids: CSVRAGGEQYF. The DNA of the CDR3 is TGCAGCGTTAGAGCGGGAGGCGAGCAGTACTTC.

The rearrangement links TRBV5-1 to TRBJ1-1; no clear D gene. Trimming removed 4 bases at V and 1 base at J, with 11 bases between. The CDR3 extends over 14 amino acids. The germline V gene encodes CDR1 SGHRS and CDR2 YFSETQ. The CDR3 sequence is CASSRLQQNTEAFF. The CDR3 DNA follows: TGCGCCAGCAGCAGACTGCAGCAGAACACTGAAGCTTTCTTT.

The J gene is TRBJ1-1, the V gene TRBV19, with TRBD1 as a possible D gene (5 bases). Germline CDR1 reads LNHDA; CDR2 reads SQIVND (reference sequence). Trimming shortened V by 3 bases and J by 1 base, and 12 bases separated the two germline ends. The CDR3 covers 15 residues. This CDR3 reads CASSMLGGANTEAFF. DNA for the CDR3: TGTGCCAGTAGTATGTTGGGGGGTGCGAACACTGAAGCTTTCTTT.

A single count supports this clone. Other DNA sequences in the same sample also yield this CDR3. This chain joins TRBV11-2 and TRBJ2-5, with D perhaps matching TRBD1 (5 bases). This CDR3 has 13 amino acids. CDR1 SGHAT and CDR2 FQNNGV come from the germline V gene. The germline V and J ends were trimmed by 5 bases and 0 bases, with 7 bases remaining between them. The CDR3 DNA reads as TGTGCCAGCAGCCCAGGGCACCAAGAGACCCAGTACTTC. This sequence encodes CASSPGHQETQYF.

This sequence joins TRBV6-5 and TRBJ2-7; 8 positions match TRBD2. This CDR3 is 14 amino acids long. V gave up 9 bases and J gave up 2 bases; unmatched junction bases: 9. CDR1 and CDR2 from the germline V gene are MNHEY and SVGAGI. The CDR3 reads CASSTTGGTYEQYF. CDR3 nucleotides: TGTGCCAGTTCCACGACGGGAGGGACCTACGAGCAGTACTTC.